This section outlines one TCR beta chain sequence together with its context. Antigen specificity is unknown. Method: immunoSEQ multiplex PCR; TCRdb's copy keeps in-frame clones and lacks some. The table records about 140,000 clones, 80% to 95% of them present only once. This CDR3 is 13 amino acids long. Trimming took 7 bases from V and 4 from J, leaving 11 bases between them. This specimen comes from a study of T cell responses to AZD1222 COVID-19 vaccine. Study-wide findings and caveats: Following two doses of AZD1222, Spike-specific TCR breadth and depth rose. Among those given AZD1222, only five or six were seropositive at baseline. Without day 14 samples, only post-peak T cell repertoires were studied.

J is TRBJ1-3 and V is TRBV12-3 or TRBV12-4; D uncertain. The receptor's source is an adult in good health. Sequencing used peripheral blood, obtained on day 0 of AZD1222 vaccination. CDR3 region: CASTGFSGNTIYF. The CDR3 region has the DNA TGTGCCAGCACAGGTTTCTCCGGAAACACCATATATTTT.